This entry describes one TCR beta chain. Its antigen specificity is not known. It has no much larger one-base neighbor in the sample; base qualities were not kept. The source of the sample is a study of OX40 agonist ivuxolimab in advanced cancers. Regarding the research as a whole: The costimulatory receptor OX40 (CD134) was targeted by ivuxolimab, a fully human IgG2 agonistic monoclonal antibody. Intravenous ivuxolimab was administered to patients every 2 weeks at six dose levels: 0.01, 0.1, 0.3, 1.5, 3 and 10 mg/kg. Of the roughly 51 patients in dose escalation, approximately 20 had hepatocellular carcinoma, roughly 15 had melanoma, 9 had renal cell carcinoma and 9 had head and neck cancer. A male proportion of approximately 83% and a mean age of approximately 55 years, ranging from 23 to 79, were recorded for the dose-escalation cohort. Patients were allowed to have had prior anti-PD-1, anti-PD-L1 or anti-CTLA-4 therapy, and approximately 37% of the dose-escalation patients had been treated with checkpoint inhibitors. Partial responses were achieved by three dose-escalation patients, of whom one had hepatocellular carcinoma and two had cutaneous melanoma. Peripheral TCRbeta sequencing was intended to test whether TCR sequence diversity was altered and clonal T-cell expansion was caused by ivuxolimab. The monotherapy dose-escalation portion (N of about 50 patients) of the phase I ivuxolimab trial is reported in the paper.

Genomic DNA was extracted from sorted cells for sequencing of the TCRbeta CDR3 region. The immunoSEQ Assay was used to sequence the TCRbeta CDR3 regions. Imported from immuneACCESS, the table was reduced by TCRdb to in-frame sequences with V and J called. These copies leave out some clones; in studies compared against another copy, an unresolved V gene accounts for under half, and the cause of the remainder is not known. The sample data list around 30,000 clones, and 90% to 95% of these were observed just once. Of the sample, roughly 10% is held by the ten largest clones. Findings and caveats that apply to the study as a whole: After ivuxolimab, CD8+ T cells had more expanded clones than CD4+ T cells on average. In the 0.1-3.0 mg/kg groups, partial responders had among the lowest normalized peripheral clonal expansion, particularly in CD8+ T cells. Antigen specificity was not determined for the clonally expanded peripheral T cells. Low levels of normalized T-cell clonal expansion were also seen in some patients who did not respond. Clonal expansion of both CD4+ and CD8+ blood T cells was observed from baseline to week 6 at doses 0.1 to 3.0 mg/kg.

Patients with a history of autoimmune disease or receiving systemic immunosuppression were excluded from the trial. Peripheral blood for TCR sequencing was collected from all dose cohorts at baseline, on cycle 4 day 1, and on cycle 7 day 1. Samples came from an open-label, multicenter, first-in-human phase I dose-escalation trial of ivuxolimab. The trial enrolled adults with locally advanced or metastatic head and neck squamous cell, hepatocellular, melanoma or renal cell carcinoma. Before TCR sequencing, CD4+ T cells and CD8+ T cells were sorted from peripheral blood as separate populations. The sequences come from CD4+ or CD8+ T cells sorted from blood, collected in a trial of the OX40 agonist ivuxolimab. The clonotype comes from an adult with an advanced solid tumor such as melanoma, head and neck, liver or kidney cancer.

The CDR3 has the sequence CASSLLAGAGELFF. The nucleotide sequence reads TGTGCCAGCAGTTTACTAGCGGGAGCCGGGGAGCTGTTTTTT. The chain joins TRBV28 to TRBJ2-2; TRBD2 fits 10 bases in the junction. Taken from the germline V gene, the CDR1 and CDR2 loops are MDHEN and SYDVKM. From its cysteine to its phenylalanine, the CDR3 spans 14 amino acids. The CDR3 DNA has 42 bases and is translated from base 1. After removal of 2 bases from V and 6 bases from J, the junction retains 0 bases not matched to a gene.